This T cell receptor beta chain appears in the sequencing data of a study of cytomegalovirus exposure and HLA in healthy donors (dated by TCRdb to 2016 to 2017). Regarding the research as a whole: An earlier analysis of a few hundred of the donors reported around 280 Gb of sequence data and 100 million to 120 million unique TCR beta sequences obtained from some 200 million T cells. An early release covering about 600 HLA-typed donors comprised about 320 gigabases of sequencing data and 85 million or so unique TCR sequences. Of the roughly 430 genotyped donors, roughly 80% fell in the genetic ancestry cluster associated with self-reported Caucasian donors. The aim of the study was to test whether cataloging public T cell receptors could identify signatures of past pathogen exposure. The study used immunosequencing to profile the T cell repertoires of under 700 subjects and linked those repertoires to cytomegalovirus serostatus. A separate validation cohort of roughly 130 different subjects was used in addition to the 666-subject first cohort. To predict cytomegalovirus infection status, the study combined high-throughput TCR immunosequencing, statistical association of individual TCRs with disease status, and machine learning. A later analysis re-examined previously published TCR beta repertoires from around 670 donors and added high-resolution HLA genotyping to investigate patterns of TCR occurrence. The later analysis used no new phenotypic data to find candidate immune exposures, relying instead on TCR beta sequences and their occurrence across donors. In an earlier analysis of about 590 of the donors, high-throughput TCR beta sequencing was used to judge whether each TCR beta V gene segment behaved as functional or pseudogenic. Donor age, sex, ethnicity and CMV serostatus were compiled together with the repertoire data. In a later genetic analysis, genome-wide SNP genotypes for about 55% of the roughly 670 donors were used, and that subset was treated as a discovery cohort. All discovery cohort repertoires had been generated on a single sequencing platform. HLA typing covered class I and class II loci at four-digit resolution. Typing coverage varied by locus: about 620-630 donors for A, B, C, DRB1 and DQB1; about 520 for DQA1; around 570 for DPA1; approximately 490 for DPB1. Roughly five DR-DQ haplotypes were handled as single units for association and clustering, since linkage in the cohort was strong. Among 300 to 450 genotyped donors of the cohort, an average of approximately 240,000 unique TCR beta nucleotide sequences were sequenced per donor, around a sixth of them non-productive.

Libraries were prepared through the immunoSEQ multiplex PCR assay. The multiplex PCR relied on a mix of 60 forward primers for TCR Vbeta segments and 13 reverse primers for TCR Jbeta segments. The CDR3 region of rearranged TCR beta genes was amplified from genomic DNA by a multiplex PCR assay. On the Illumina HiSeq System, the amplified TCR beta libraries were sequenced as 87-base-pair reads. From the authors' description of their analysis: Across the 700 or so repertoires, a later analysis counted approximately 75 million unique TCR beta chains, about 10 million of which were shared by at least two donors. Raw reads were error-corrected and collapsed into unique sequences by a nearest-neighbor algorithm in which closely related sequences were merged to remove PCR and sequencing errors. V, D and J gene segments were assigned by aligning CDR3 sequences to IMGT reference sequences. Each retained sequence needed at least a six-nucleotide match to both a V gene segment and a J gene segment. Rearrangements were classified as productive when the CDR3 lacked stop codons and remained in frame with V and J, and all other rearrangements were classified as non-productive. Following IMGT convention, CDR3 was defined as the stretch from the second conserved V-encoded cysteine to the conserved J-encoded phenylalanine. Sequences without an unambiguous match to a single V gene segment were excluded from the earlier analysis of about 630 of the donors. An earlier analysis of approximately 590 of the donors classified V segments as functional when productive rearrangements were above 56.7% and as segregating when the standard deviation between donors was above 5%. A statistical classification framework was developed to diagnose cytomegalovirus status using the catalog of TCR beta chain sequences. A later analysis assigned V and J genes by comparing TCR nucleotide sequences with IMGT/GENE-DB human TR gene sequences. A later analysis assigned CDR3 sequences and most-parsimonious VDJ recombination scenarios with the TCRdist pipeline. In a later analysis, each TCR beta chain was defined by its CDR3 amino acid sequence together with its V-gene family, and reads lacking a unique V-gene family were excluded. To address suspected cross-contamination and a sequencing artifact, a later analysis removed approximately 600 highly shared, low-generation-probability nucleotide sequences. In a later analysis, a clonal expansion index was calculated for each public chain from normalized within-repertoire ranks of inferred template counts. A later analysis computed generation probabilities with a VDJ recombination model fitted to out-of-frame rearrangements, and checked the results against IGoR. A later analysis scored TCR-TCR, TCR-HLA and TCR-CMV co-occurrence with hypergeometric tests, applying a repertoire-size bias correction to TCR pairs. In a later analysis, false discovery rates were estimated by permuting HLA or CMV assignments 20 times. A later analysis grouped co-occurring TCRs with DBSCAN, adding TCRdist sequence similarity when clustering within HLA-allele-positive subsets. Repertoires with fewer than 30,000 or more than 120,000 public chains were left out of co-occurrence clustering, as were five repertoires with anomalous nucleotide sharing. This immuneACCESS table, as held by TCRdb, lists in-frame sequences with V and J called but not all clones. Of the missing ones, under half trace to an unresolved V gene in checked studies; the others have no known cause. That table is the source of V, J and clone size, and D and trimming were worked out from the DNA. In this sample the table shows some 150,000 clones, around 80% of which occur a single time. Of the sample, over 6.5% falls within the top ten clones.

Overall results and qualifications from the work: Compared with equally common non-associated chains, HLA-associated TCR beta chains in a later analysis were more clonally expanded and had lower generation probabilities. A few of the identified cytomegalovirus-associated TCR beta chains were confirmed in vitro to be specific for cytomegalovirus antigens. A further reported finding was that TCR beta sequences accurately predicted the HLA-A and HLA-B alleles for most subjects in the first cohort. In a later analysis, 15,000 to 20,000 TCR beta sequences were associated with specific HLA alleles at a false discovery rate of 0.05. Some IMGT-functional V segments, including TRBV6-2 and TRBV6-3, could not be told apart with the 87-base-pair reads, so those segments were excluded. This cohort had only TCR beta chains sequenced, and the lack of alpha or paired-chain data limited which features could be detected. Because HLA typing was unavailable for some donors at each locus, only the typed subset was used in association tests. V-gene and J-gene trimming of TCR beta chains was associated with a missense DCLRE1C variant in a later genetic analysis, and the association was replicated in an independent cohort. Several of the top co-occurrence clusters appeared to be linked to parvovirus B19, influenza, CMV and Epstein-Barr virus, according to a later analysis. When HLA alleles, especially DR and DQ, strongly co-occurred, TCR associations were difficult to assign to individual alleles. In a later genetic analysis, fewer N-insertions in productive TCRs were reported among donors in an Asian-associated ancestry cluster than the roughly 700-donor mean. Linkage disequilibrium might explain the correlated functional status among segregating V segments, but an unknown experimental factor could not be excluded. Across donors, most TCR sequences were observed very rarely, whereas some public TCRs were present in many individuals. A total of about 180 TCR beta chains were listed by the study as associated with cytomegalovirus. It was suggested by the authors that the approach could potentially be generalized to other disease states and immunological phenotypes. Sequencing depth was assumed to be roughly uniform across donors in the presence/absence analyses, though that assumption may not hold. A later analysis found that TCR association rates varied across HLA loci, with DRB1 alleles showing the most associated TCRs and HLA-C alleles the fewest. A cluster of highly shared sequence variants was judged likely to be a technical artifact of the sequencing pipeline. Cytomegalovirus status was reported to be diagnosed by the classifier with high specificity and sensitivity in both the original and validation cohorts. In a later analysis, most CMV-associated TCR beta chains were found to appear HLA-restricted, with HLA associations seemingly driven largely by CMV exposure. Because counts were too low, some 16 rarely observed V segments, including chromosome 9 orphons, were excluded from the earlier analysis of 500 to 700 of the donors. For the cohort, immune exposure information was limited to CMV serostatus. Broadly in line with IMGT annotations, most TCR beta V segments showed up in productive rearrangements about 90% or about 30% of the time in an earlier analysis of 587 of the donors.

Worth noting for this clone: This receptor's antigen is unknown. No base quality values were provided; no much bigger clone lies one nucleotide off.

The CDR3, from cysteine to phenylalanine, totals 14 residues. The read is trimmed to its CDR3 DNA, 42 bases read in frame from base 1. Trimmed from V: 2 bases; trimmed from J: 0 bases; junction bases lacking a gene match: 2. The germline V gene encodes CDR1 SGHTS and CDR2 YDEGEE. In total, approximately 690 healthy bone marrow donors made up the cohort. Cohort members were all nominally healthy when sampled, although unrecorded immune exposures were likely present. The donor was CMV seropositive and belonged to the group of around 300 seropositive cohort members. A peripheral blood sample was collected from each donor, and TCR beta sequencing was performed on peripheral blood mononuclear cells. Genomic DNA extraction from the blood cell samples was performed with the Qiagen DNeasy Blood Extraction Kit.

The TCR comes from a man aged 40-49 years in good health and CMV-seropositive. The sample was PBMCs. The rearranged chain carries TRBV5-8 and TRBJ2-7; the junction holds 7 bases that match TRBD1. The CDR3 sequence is CASSFYRGSYEQYF. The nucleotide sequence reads TGTGCCAGCAGCTTTTACAGGGGCTCCTACGAGCAGTACTTC.